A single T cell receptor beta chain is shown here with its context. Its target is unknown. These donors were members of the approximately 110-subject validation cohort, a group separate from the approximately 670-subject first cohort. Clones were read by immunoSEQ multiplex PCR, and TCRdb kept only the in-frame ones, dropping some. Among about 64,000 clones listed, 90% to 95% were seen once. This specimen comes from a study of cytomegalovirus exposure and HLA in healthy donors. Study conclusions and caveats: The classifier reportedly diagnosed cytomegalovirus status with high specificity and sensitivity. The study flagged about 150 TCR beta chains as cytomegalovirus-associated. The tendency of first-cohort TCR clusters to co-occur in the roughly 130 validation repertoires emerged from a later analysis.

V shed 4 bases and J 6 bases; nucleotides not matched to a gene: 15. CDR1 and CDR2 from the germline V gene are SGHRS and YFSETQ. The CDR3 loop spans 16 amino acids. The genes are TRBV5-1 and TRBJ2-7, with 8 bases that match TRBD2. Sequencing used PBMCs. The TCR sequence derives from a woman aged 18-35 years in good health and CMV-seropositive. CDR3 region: CASSPRPGLVYSEQYF. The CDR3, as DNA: TGCGCCAGCAGCCCCCGTCCGGGACTAGTCTATAGCGAGCAGTACTTC. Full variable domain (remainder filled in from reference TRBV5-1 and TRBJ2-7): KAGVTQTPRYLIKTRGQQVTLSCSPISGHRSVSWYQQTPGQGLQFLFEYFSETQRNKGNFPGRFSGRQFSNSRSEMNVSTLELGDSALYLCASSPRPGLVYSEQYFGPGTRLTVT.